The present entry profiles one T cell receptor (beta chain) with its context. The antigen remains unidentified. The data were obtained in a study of Graves' ophthalmopathy and Graves' hyperthyroidism. V shed 7 bases, J shed 10 bases, and the junction held 13 bases outside the gene matches. Germline lookup yields CDR1 SQVTM and CDR2 ANQGSEA. This CDR3 comprises 13 residues. Amplifying from RNA transcripts, the study obtained TCR beta CDR3 regions. The first-round RT-PCR employed HTBI primers together with the Qiagen OneStep RT-PCR kit. A multiplex PCR was then performed as the second round. TCRdb analysed the multiplex PCR reads with MiXCR anew, one entry per CDR3 protein. The sample yields 600,000 to 650,000 distinct CDR3 sequences, approximately 22% seen once. Study-wide points: Blood shared most expanded thyroid clonotypes above 0.001 frequency. Progression of ophthalmopathy was predicted by the model with 60% to 71% sensitivity and less than 85% specificity.

This clonotype was sampled from a woman younger than 35 with stable Graves' hyperthyroidism. Some clones in this sample may be carry-over from other donors' samples. The sample consisted of peripheral blood. This chain uses TRBV29-1 with TRBJ2-3; TRBD2 matches 8 bases. CDR3 DNA sequence: TGCAGCGGGGGTCAAGCGGGAGCGGATGCGCAGTATTTT. This translates into CSGGQAGADAQYF.